The present TCR beta chain was sequenced within a study of blood T cell repertoires in COVID-19. Libraries were prepared by immunoSEQ multiplex PCR; TCRdb keeps only in-frame clonotypes and omits some of them. The sample yields over 200,000 clones, about 87% seen once. The sequenced sample consisted of PBMCs or T cells enriched from blood (not recorded which). The clonotype originates from a middle-aged woman with acute COVID-19.

The CDR3 bases are TGTGCCAGCAGCTTGGCCGGGACATCCAGCTCCTACGAGCAGTACGTC. It yields the protein CASSLAGTSSSYEQYV. This sequence joins TRBV5-6 and TRBJ2-7; D might be TRBD1 (6 bases). CDR1 and CDR2 from the germline V gene are SGHDT and YYEEEE. CDR3 size: 16 residues. V lost 0 bases and J 0 bases, leaving 13 bases between the germline ends.